This T cell receptor beta chain was retrieved from a study of blood T cell repertoires in COVID-19. Study details: There were acute and convalescent COVID-19 samples, and they came from the United States, Italy and Spain.

CDR3 length equals 15 residues. Germline values: CDR1 SGDLS, CDR2 YYNGEE. Between the trimmed V and J ends, which lost 0 bases and 1 base, there was a span of 5 bases. The assay was immunoSEQ multiplex PCR, and TCRdb's table has in-frame clones only and misses some. The data show around 80,000 clones, with about 91% seen just once and 4.8% held by the top ten. Material: peripheral blood. The chain employs TRBV9 and TRBJ2-6, with D unresolved. The source of this sequence is a woman older than 75 with acute or convalescent COVID-19. The CDR3 region is CASSVELSGANVLTF. CDR3 sequence (DNA): TGTGCCAGCAGCGTAGAGCTATCTGGGGCCAACGTCCTGACTTTC.